A single sample gave rise to the 21 T cell receptor beta chains below, sequenced in a study of CXCR3-negative and CXCR3-positive naive CD8 T cells. No antigens are known for them. Whole-study findings and limits: Hydrophobicity was higher for TRB CDR3s found in CXCR3-positive naive cells than in CXCR3-negative naive cells.

The study made its TRB cDNA libraries by 5' RACE, adding UMI labels. TCRdb re-analyzed the 5' RACE reads; it lists each CDR3 protein once, without DNA. Its table lists over 100,000 distinct CDR3 sequences. Sequencing was performed on naive CXCR3+ CD8+ T cells from blood. Stated subset: CD45RO-CCR7+CD27+CD95- naive CD8+ T cells expressing CXCR3 (TNR3+). The receptors were gathered from a human donor in good health. Some clones in this sample may be carry-over from other donors' samples.

V and J are TRBV15 and TRBJ2-5; TCRdb's assignment of TRBD1 cannot be checked, as there is no DNA. The CDR3 is made up of 13 amino acids. The germline V gene has CDR1 LNHNV and CDR2 YYDKDF (reference sequence). Here the CDR3 reads CATSRDLGAAQYF. Full variable domain (outside the CDR3, taken from reference TRBV15 and TRBJ2-5): DAMVIQNPRYQVTQFGKPVTLSCSQTLNHNVMYWYQQKSSQAPKLLFHYYDKDFNNEADTPDNFQSRRPNTSFCFLDIRSPGLGDTAMYLCATSRDLGAAQYFGPGTRLLVL.

This clonotype shows up as medium-sized (0.01 to 0.1%) by frequency. The V and J genes are TRBV10-2 and TRBJ2-7. The length of the CDR3 is 11 residues. Germline values: CDR1 WSHSY, CDR2 SAAADI. CDR3 loop: CASSESYEQYF.

J is TRBJ2-3 and V is TRBV27; the D gene TCRdb calls, TRBD2, cannot be checked with no DNA. Germline-derived CDR1 and CDR2 are MNHEY and SMNVEV (reference sequence). The length of the CDR3 is 17 residues. Here the CDR3 reads CASRLDPASGYTDTQYF.

This sequence joins TRBV28 and TRBJ2-1. This CDR3 is 13 amino acids long. Germline V CDR1 and CDR2: MDHEN, SYDVKM. CDR3 in amino acids: CASSLASYNEQFF.

V is TRBV9 and J is TRBJ1-5. This CDR3 comprises 14 residues. Germline CDR1 reads SGDLS; CDR2 reads YYNGEE. CDR3 sequence reads: CASSASDSNQPQHF.

The chain has TRBV29-1 and TRBJ2-1; lacking DNA, the TRBD1 call made by TCRdb goes unchecked. Germline-derived CDR1 and CDR2 are SQVTM and ANQGSEA. The CDR3 runs to 12 residues. The CDR3 here is CSVSGTANEQFF.

The rearrangement links TRBV11-2 to TRBJ2-5; checking the TCRdb D call of TRBD2 is not possible without DNA. There are 16 residues in the CDR3. CDR1 is SGHAT and CDR2 is FQNNGV in the germline V gene. This chain's CDR3 is CASSLDPSGTSETQYF. The variable domain in full, completed from reference TRBV11-2 and TRBJ2-5, reads EAGVAQSPRYKIIEKRQSVAFWCNPISGHATLYWYQQILGQGPKLLIQFQNNGVVDDSQLPKDRFSAERLKGVDSTLKIQPAKLEDSAVYLCASSLDPSGTSETQYFGPGTRLLVL.

The V and J genes are TRBV29-1 and TRBJ2-7; TCRdb lists TRBD1, though no DNA is available to test this call. This CDR3 contains 11 residues. CDR1 and CDR2 from the germline V gene are SQVTM and ANQGSEA. The CDR3 is CSVFGGYEQYF.

The V and J genes are TRBV11-2 and TRBJ2-7; the D call from TCRdb, TRBD1, cannot be confirmed without DNA. The CDR3 runs to 13 residues. Germline CDR1 SGHAT, CDR2 FQNNGV. The CDR3 sequence: CASSLHRVYEQYF. Looking up the rest from reference TRBV11-2 and TRBJ2-7 gives the full variable domain: EAGVAQSPRYKIIEKRQSVAFWCNPISGHATLYWYQQILGQGPKLLIQFQNNGVVDDSQLPKDRFSAERLKGVDSTLKIQPAKLEDSAVYLCASSLHRVYEQYFGPGTRLTVT.

The chain has TRBV7-8 and TRBJ2-7; the D call from TCRdb, TRBD2, cannot be confirmed without DNA. Germline assignment: CDR1 SGHVS and CDR2 FQNEAQ. This CDR3 is 16 amino acids long. The CDR3: CASGGEGLPVTYEQYF. Variable domain in full (rest from reference TRBV7-8 and TRBJ2-7): GAGVSQSPRYKVAKRGQDVALRCDPISGHVSLFWYQQALGQGPEFLTYFQNEAQLDKSGLPSDRFFAERPEGSVSTLKIQRTQQEDSAVYLCASGGEGLPVTYEQYFGPGTRLTVT.

The J gene is TRBJ2-2, the V gene TRBV29-1; TCRdb proposes TRBD1, but this gene call is untestable without DNA. This CDR3 comprises 13 residues. Looked up from germline, CDR1 is SQVTM and CDR2 is ANQGSEA. CDR3 loop: CSAHPGGTGELFF.

The chain joins TRBV5-5 to TRBJ1-1; TCRdb selects TRBD1, and the lack of DNA leaves this call unchecked. Looked up from germline, CDR1 is SGHKS and CDR2 is YYEKEE (reference sequence). CDR3 length: 14 residues. CDR3 protein: CASSLGQADTEAFF.

The V call is TRBV12-3 or TRBV12-4, the J call TRBJ2-7. The CDR3 contains 11 residues. The CDR3 sequence is CASSYLGEQYF.

V gene TRBV27 combines with J gene TRBJ2-4; TCRdb lists TRBD1, though no DNA is available to test this call. The germline V gene encodes CDR1 MNHEY and CDR2 SMNVEV (reference sequence). This CDR3 has 15 amino acids. The CDR3 region is CASTPGQGAKNIQYF.

The gene calls are TRBV5-1 and TRBJ1-5. Germline CDR1 and CDR2: SGHRS and YFSETQ. The CDR3 has 15 amino acids. The CDR3 sequence: CASSVHGSINQPQHF.

The rearrangement uses TRBV15 and TRBJ2-1; as DNA is missing, the TRBD2 call by TCRdb cannot be tested. CDR1 is LNHNV, CDR2 YYDKDF, per germline (reference sequence). This CDR3 spans 15 amino acids. CDR3 region: CATSLAGGTYNEQFF.

This chain connects TRBV27 to TRBJ1-5; without DNA, the TCRdb call of TRBD1 cannot be checked. Germline CDR1 and CDR2: MNHEY and SMNVEV (reference sequence). The CDR3 has 14 amino acids. CDR3 in amino acids: CASSLLGENQPQHF.

This rearrangement joins TRBV24-1 to TRBJ2-2; TCRdb returns TRBD1, unconfirmable since there is no DNA. In germline, CDR1 is KGHDR, CDR2 SFDVKD. The CDR3 contains 15 residues. The CDR3 reads CATPSRDRATGELFF.

The chain joins TRBV5-4 to TRBJ2-7; lacking DNA, the TRBD1 call made by TCRdb goes unchecked. The germline V gene encodes CDR1 SGHNT and CDR2 YYREEE (reference sequence). This CDR3 has 12 residues. CDR3 region: CASSSSAPEQYF.

The V call is TRBV7-9, the J call TRBJ1-2; without DNA, the TCRdb call of TRBD1 cannot be checked. The CDR3 extends over 14 amino acids. Germline lookup yields CDR1 SEHNR and CDR2 FQNEAQ (reference sequence). CDR3 sequence: CASSWGVRGYGYTF. The full variable domain, in which reference TRBV7-9 and TRBJ1-2 provide the parts outside the CDR3, is DTGVSQNPRHKITKRGQNVTFRCDPISEHNRLYWYRQTLGQGPEFLTYFQNEAQLEKSRLLSDRFSAERPKGSFSTLEIQRTEQGDSAMYLCASSWGVRGYGYTFGSGTRLTVV.

This CDR3 is CASSQDRTSGGSNTGELFF. The V gene is TRBV4-3, the J gene TRBJ2-2; TCRdb names TRBD2, which stays unverified in the absence of DNA. This CDR3 contains 19 residues. Germline V CDR1 and CDR2: LGHNA, YSLEER.